The 15 T cell receptor beta chains below come from one sample, sequenced in a study of CD8+CD57+ T cells in acquired aplastic anemia (dated by TCRdb to the late 2010s). Flow cytometry had shown CD8+CD57+ cell expansion in the patients selected for sequencing. Reads for this sample came from an Illumina HiSeq 2000. Profiling of TCR beta VDJ combinations and CDR3 sequences used genomic DNA as the template. Starting from the raw public reads, TCRdb applied fastp trimming at Q25, assembled clones with MiXCR and retained in-frame beta chains. Entries are consolidated by CDR3 protein sequence, retaining the most common genes and DNA. The sample data list fewer than 250,000 distinct CDR3 sequences, and approximately 50% of these were observed just once. The ten largest make up under 9% of the sample. The sequenced sample consisted of sorted CD4+, CD8+, or CD8+CD57+ T cells (not recorded which) from PBMCs. The receptor set was obtained from a human donor with aplastic anemia.

This chain connects TRBV7-9 to TRBJ1-2, with no clear D. CDR1 and CDR2 (germline): SEHNR, FQNEAQ (reference sequence). Trimming pared 5 bases from V and 2 bases from J, leaving 9 bases between. This CDR3 is built from 13 residues. CDR3 region: CASSPPYNYGYTF. For the CDR3, the DNA is TGTGCCAGCAGCCCCCCGTACAACTATGGCTACACCTTC.

The chain is built from TRBV10-2 and TRBJ1-1; D possibly corresponds to TRBD1 (5 bases). The germline gives CDR1 WSHSY, CDR2 SAAADI. The V end was cut by 11 bases, the J end by 3 bases, with 19 bases between. The CDR3 is 14 amino acids. CDR3 in amino acids: CAGSAGMADTEAFF. The CDR3 DNA follows: TGCGCCGGCTCTGCAGGGATGGCGGACACTGAAGCTTTCTTT.

In this sample, this clonotype turned up a few times. The CDR3 bases are TGTGCCATCAGTTGGACTAGCGGCCTCAATTCACCCCTCCACTTT. Its translation: CAISWTSGLNSPLHF. The chain uses TRBV10-3 and TRBJ1-6, with D uncertain. The ends were cut back, 5 bases at V and 7 bases at J, with 15 bases in the middle. The CDR3 length is 15 residues. The germline V gene has CDR1 ENHRY and CDR2 SYGVKD.

Many counts were recorded for this clonotype. The chain links TRBV25-1 to TRBJ2-1, with 10 bases aligning to TRBD2. The CDR3 totals 18 residues. The germline CDR1 and CDR2 sequences are MGHDK and SYGVNS. V was clipped by 3 bases and J by 4 bases; unmatched bases: 12. This chain's CDR3 is CASSEPYTRLAGYNEQFF. In nucleotides, the CDR3 is TGTGCCAGCAGTGAGCCTTATACAAGACTAGCGGGTTACAATGAGCAGTTCTTC.

This chain uses TRBV18 with TRBJ2-7; TRBD2 aligns across 7 bases. The CDR3 has 15 residues. CDR1 and CDR2 (germline): KGHSH, LQKENI. With V trimmed by 3 bases and J by 0 bases, 5 bases remained unmatched. The CDR3 DNA is TGTGCCAGCTCACCCAACAGCGGGGCCTCCTACGAGCAGTACTTC. This translates into CASSPNSGASYEQYF. Full variable domain (missing parts from reference TRBV18 and TRBJ2-7): NAGVMQNPRHLVRRRGQEARLRCSPMKGHSHVYWYRQLPEEGLKFMVYLQKENIIDESGMPKERFSAEFPKEGPSILRIQQVVRGDSAAYFCASSPNSGASYEQYFGPGTRLTVT.

The chain carries TRBV29-1 and TRBJ2-3; D perhaps matches TRBD2 (5 bases). The CDR3 runs 14 residues. Per the germline V gene, CDR1 is SQVTM and CDR2 is ANQGSEA. V lost 6 bases, J lost 2 bases, and 15 bases lay in between. CDR3 sequence: CSVIEGLSTDTQYF. CDR3 coding DNA: TGCAGCGTGATAGAGGGCTTATCCACAGATACGCAGTATTTT.

This clonotype was recorded once. The rearrangement uses TRBV20-1 and TRBJ1-2; possibly TRBD1 for D (6 bases). Trimming removed 3 bases at V and 8 bases at J, with 13 bases between. The V gene's germline CDR1 is DFQATT and CDR2 SNEGSKA (reference sequence). The CDR3 is 12 amino acids. CDR3 DNA sequence: TGCAGTGCTAGCGACCAGGGGAACGGCTACACCTTC. Protein sequence: CSASDQGNGYTF.

This chain joins TRBV15 and TRBJ2-7; maybe TRBD1 (5 bases). V lost 0 bases and J lost 6, with 9 bases in between. The CDR3 is 13 amino acids. Germline lookup yields CDR1 LNHNV and CDR2 YYDKDF (reference sequence). CDR3 in DNA: TGTGCCACCAGCAGAGATCGACAGCCCGAGCAGTACTTC. It codes for CATSRDRQPEQYF. The full variable domain, completed using reference TRBV15 and TRBJ2-7, is DAMVIQNPRYQVTQFGKPVTLSCSQTLNHNVMYWYQQKSSQAPKLLFHYYDKDFNNEADTPDNFQSRRPNTSFCFLDIRSPGLGDTAMYLCATSRDRQPEQYFGPGTRLTVT.

This sequence joins TRBV2 and TRBJ1-6, with TRBD1 matching over 9 bases. With 2 bases clipped from V and 10 bases from J, the junction kept 6 bases outside the gene matches. Germline V CDR1 and CDR2: SNHLY, FYNNEI. The CDR3 is 15 amino acids. CDR3 DNA: TGTGCCAGCAGTGAAACCGGGACAGGGAACTCACCCCTCCACTTT. The encoded protein is CASSETGTGNSPLHF.

The sample holds many counts of this clonotype. The rearrangement joins TRBV24-1 to TRBJ2-7; no clear D gene. The germline CDR1 and CDR2 sequences are KGHDR and SFDVKD. CDR3 length: 14 amino acids. The ends were cut back, 3 bases at V and 6 bases at J, with 14 bases in the middle. CDR3 protein: CATSDLSDASEQYF. CDR3 sequence (DNA): TGTGCCACCAGTGATCTGTCGGATGCCTCCGAGCAGTACTTC.

This clonotype was seen many times. This rearrangement joins TRBV7-8 to TRBJ1-1, with no clear D. CDR1 and CDR2 (germline): SGHVS, FQNEAQ. The V end lost 5 bases, the J end lost 1 base, and 17 bases lay between the germline ends. The CDR3 has 16 amino acids. The CDR3 loop is CASSLYVDTENTEAFF. The CDR3 DNA sequence: TGTGCCAGCAGCCTTTATGTTGACACCGAGAACACTGAAGCTTTCTTT.

The chain combines TRBV15 with TRBJ2-1, with TRBD2 identical over 10 bases. Trimming took 0 bases from V and 4 from J; bases not matched to a gene: 9. Looked up from germline, CDR1 is LNHNV and CDR2 is YYDKDF (reference sequence). The length of the CDR3 is 18 residues. As DNA, the CDR3 is TGTGCCACCAGCAGAGATTTGGGTCTAGCGGGGGATTACAATGAGCAGTTCTTC. Amino acid sequence: CATSRDLGLAGDYNEQFF.

This chain joins TRBV7-9 and TRBJ2-1; D is perhaps TRBD1 (5 bases). CDR1 is SEHNR and CDR2 is FQNEAQ in the germline V gene (reference sequence). V was clipped by 9 bases and J by 3 bases, with 12 bases between them. The CDR3 covers 13 residues. The CDR3 region is CASSVGHYNEQFF. The DNA of the CDR3 is TGTGCCAGTAGTGTCGGACACTACAATGAGCAGTTCTTC.

This clonotype appeared many times. The chain employs TRBV5-1 and TRBJ1-1, with D perhaps matching TRBD1 (6 bases). CDR1 is SGHRS, CDR2 YFSETQ, per germline. The CDR3 runs to 17 residues. Between the trimmed V and J ends, which lost 0 bases and 4 bases, there was a span of 19 bases. Here the CDR3 reads CASSLGSRGPTGTEAFF. In nucleotides, the CDR3 is TGCGCCAGCAGCTTGGGTTCCAGGGGTCCGACAGGCACTGAAGCTTTCTTT.

The V and J genes are TRBV6-6 and TRBJ2-7, with D possibly matching TRBD2 (6 bases). V lost 5 bases, J lost 5 bases, and 13 bases lay in between. The CDR3 spans 13 residues. Germline V gives CDR1 MNHNY, CDR2 SVGAGI (reference sequence). In DNA form, the CDR3 reads TGTGCCAGCAGTGGGACTCGGTTCCACGAGCAGTACTTC. Protein: CASSGTRFHEQYF.